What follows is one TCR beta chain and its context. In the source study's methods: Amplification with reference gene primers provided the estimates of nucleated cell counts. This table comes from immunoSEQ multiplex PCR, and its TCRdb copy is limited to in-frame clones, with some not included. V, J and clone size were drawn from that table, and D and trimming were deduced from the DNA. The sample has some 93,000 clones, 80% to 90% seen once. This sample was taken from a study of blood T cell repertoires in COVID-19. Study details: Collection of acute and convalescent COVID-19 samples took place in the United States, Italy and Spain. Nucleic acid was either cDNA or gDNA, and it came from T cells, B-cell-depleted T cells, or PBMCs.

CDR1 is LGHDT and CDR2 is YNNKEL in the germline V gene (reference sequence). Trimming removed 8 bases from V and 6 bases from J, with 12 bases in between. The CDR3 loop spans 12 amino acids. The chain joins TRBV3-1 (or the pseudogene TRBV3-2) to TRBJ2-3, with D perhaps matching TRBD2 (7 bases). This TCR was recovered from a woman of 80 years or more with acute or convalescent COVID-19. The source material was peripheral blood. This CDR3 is CASRRGGDTQYF. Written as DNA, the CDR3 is TGTGCCAGCCGCAGGGGAGGGGATACGCAGTATTTT.